The sequence of this TCR beta chain was determined in a study (dated by TCRdb to 2016 to 2018). Clipping removes 8 bases from V and 2 bases from J, with 7 as the unmatched junction base count. The CDR3 has 14 amino acids, counting the end cysteine and phenylalanine. CDR3 DNA only is kept here, 42 bases in frame from base 1. Reading the germline V gene (reference sequence) gives CDR1 MNHNY and CDR2 SVGAGI. This clonotype was observed many times. What antigen it recognizes has not been identified. No much larger clonotype is one base removed from it; base qualities were not supplied. The library was made by RT-PCR. The sequencer was an Illumina MiSeq. Starting from the raw public reads, TCRdb applied fastp trimming at Q25, assembled clones with MiXCR and retained in-frame beta chains. Each CDR3 protein gets just one entry, which takes the most common genes and DNA from the rows behind it. Present in this sample are almost 700,000 distinct CDR3 sequences, 12% to 15% of which were seen just once. The ten largest clones represent 3.6% of the sample.

What was sequenced was memory CD4+ T cells from blood. The receptor's source is a female donor in good health, serving as a healthy control. The chain is made from TRBV6-6 and TRBJ2-3, with TRBD2 matching 7 junction bases. The nucleotide sequence reads as follows: TGTGCCAGCGGGCGGCTAGCGGACACAGATACGCAGTATTTT. It codes for CASGRLADTDTQYF.